Listed here are 14 T cell receptor beta chains from one sample, sequenced in a study of T cell responses to AZD1222 COVID-19 vaccine. Profiling relied on immunoSEQ multiplex PCR, and the TCRdb table lists in-frame clones only, not all of them. The sample shows approximately 140,000 clones, roughly 92% of them seen only once. The sequencing used peripheral blood, collected on day 0 of AZD1222 vaccination. The receptors were sampled from an adult in good health.

This sequence joins TRBV19 and TRBJ1-5; D unclear. With 1 base removed from V and 3 bases from J, the gap between germline ends came to 7 bases. This CDR3 has 14 amino acids. Germline V CDR1 and CDR2: LNHDA, SQIVND (reference sequence). This CDR3 is CASSIGGNNQPQHF. The CDR3 nucleotides read TGTGCCAGTAGTATAGGCGGAAACAATCAGCCCCAGCATTTT.

This clone appeared once. V gene TRBV30 combines with J gene TRBJ1-3, with D possibly being TRBD1 (5 bases). The ends were cut back, 0 bases at V and 0 bases at J, with 24 bases in the middle. The germline CDR1 and CDR2 sequences are GTSNPN and SVGIG (reference sequence). This CDR3 region has 20 residues. The CDR3 nucleotides are TGTGCCTGGAGTGTAGTAAGACAGACTAGCCGCCTGGGCTCTGGAAACACCATATATTTT. This gives the protein CAWSVVRQTSRLGSGNTIYF.

The CDR3 coding sequence is TGTGCCAGCTCATCGGACAGGGTAGAGACCCAGTACTTC. This translates into CASSSDRVETQYF. The chain links TRBV18 to TRBJ2-5; 8 bases agree with TRBD1. V gave up 5 bases and J gave up 4 bases; unmatched junction bases: 3. The CDR3 loop spans 13 amino acids. Germline values: CDR1 KGHSH, CDR2 LQKENI.

V is TRBV15 and J is TRBJ2-2, with D maybe TRBD2 (6 bases). From germline, CDR1 is LNHNV and CDR2 YYDKDF (reference sequence). CDR3 length: 15 residues. The V gene lost 0 bases and the J gene lost 5 bases, with 10 bases spanning the gap. The CDR3 DNA follows: TGTGCCACCAGCAGAGAGGGGCGGGATACCGGGGAGCTGTTTTTT. Protein: CATSREGRDTGELFF.

The V and J genes are TRBV11-2 and TRBJ2-3; 8 nucleotides agree with TRBD2. After removal of 2 bases from V and 4 bases from J, the junction contained 5 bases not matched to a gene. CDR3 size: 15 residues. CDR1 and CDR2 from the germline V gene are SGHAT and FQNNGV. CDR3 sequence: CASSLIRGGADTQYF. In nucleotides, the CDR3 is TGTGCCAGCAGCTTAATCCGGGGGGGGGCAGATACGCAGTATTTT.

The chain recombines TRBV2 with TRBJ1-1; no clear D gene. Germline assignment: CDR1 SNHLY and CDR2 FYNNEI. With 0 bases removed from V and 0 bases from J, the gap between germline ends came to 14 bases. This CDR3 has 17 residues. The CDR3 nucleotides are TGTGCCAGCAGTGAAGCCGGTGGGAGCATCATGAACACTGAAGCTTTCTTT. Translated, it gives CASSEAGGSIMNTEAFF.

V is TRBV28 and J is TRBJ2-1; D call uncertain. The CDR3 extends over 14 amino acids. CDR1 is MDHEN, CDR2 SYDVKM, per germline. V was clipped by 6 bases and J by 3 bases, with 12 bases between them. The CDR3 here is CASRDSHHYNEQFF. In nucleotides, the CDR3 is TGTGCCAGCAGAGACTCCCACCACTACAATGAGCAGTTCTTC.

The rearrangement joins TRBV6-5 to TRBJ1-1; D unresolved. Germline CDR1 is MNHEY and CDR2 is SVGAGI. V gave up 0 bases and J gave up 5 bases, with 7 bases separating them. The CDR3 loop spans 13 amino acids. The chain's CDR3 is CASSYSIGTEAFF. The CDR3 DNA reads as TGTGCCAGCAGTTACTCGATCGGAACTGAAGCTTTCTTT.

Notes on this clone: This sample also contains other DNA sequences that code for the same CDR3. CDR3 coding DNA: TGTGCCAGTAGTATCTCACAGAACACTGAAGCTTTCTTT. This encodes CASSISQNTEAFF. This rearrangement joins TRBV19 to TRBJ1-1; no clear D gene. The CDR3 covers 13 residues. The germline V gene encodes CDR1 LNHDA and CDR2 SQIVND (reference sequence). The V end was cut by 3 bases, the J end by 1 base, with 6 bases between.

The rearrangement joins TRBV6-2 or TRBV6-3 to TRBJ1-2; no definite D call. The CDR3 covers 13 residues. Germline V CDR1 and CDR2: MNHEY, SVGEGT. Trimming took off 3 bases at V and 8 bases at J, with 13 bases between the two ends. CDR3 loop: CASSYGPWRGYTF. CDR3 nucleotides: TGTGCCAGCAGTTATGGGCCCTGGCGGGGCTACACCTTC.

The chain links TRBV9 to TRBJ2-3; 10 bases are a match to TRBD2. The J segment lost 7 bases and the V segment lost 4 bases, leaving 12 bases of the junction unmatched. This CDR3 is 16 amino acids long. The germline V gene encodes CDR1 SGDLS and CDR2 YYNGEE. Here the CDR3 DNA reads TGTGCCAGCAGCCCCCAAGCGGGAGGGCCGGGTTATACGCAGTATTTT. It yields the protein CASSPQAGGPGYTQYF.

This chain links TRBV6-1 with TRBJ1-3, with D perhaps TRBD1 (6 bases). The CDR3 covers 19 residues. Trimming stripped 4 bases from V and 4 bases from J, with 26 bases between. From germline, CDR1 is MNHNS and CDR2 SASEGT. The CDR3 is CASSVVETRRQVKGNTIYF. The CDR3 coding sequence is TGTGCCAGCAGTGTGGTCGAGACTCGGCGACAGGTGAAAGGAAACACCATATATTTT.

This chain uses TRBV23-1 with TRBJ2-7; 9 bases agree with TRBD1. TRBV23-1 carries the ORF label, with uncertain function. The CDR3 is made up of 17 amino acids. V was pared by 5 bases and J by 5 bases, with 16 bases of the junction left unmatched. For the CDR3, the DNA is TGCGCCAGCAGTGGAGCAGCCCCCGGGACAGGGCCCCACGAGCAGTACGTC. It yields the protein CASSGAAPGTGPHEQYV.

The chain links TRBV6-1 to TRBJ2-7; D uncertain. Germline V gene sequence: CDR1 MNHNS, CDR2 SASEGT. Trimming shortened V by 1 base and J by 9 bases, and 10 bases separated the two germline ends. This CDR3 spans 12 amino acids. In DNA form, the CDR3 reads TGTGCCAGCAGTGAAGGGAGTTCCTCGCAGTACGTC. Its protein is CASSEGSSSQYV.